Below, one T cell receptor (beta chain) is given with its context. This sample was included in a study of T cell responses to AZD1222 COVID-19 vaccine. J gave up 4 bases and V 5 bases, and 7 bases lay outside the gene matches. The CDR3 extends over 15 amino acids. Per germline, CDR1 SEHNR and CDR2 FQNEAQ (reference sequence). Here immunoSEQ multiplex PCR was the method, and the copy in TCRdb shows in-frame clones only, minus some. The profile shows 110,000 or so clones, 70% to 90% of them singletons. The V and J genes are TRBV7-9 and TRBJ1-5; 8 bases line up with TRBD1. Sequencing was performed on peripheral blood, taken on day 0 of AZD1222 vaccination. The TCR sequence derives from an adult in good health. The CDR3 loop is CASSPTGGRNQPQHF. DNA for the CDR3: TGTGCCAGCAGCCCTACAGGGGGAAGGAATCAGCCCCAGCATTTT.